Each of the 20 T cell receptor beta chains below was sequenced from the same sample in a study of T-cell reconstitution after alpha-beta-depleted transplantation in children. Using unique molecular identifiers, the investigators prepared the TCRbeta library. TCRdb used MiXCR to reprocess the PCR reads, holding one entry per CDR3 protein. The profile shows about half a million distinct CDR3 sequences, under 15% of them singletons. Sample: PBMCs from the stem cell graft donor, taken from the stem cell graft. The receptors were sampled from a human donor who donated a stem cell graft to a child with combined immunodeficiency.

This chain connects TRBV4-3 to TRBJ1-2; 8 bases align to TRBD1. CDR1 is LGHNA and CDR2 is YSLEER in the germline V gene. V was clipped by 0 bases and J by 8 bases; unmatched bases: 5. The CDR3 is made up of 14 amino acids. In DNA form, the CDR3 reads TGCGCCAGCAGCCAAGATCGACAGGGGTTGGGCTACACCTTC. This translates into CASSQDRQGLGYTF.

The chain's CDR3 is CASSSDLGGAIFNTEAFF. The CDR3 DNA reads TGTGCCAGCAGCTCAGATTTAGGGGGCGCGATTTTCAACACTGAAGCTTTCTTT. This chain uses TRBV11-2 with TRBJ1-1, with 7 bases that match TRBD1. In germline, CDR1 is SGHAT, CDR2 FQNNGV. CDR3 size: 18 residues. With 4 bases clipped from V and 2 bases from J, the junction kept 16 bases outside the gene matches. Together with reference TRBV11-2 and TRBJ1-1, the CDR3 gives the full variable domain: EAGVAQSPRYKIIEKRQSVAFWCNPISGHATLYWYQQILGQGPKLLIQFQNNGVVDDSQLPKDRFSAERLKGVDSTLKIQPAKLEDSAVYLCASSSDLGGAIFNTEAFFGQGTRLTVV.

Many counts were recorded for this clonotype. The chain combines TRBV29-1 with TRBJ2-7; 7 bases are a match to TRBD1. Per the germline V gene, CDR1 is SQVTM and CDR2 is ANQGSEA. This CDR3 is 16 amino acids long. Trimming cost V 1 base and J 4 bases; bases outside gene matches: 13. The CDR3 DNA sequence: TGCAGCGTTGAAGCCTCTTCCGGGACAGCTAATTACGAGCAGTACTTC. This sequence encodes CSVEASSGTANYEQYF.

This chain uses TRBV19 with TRBJ2-1; D perhaps matches TRBD1 (6 bases). This CDR3 comprises 15 residues. CDR1 is LNHDA, CDR2 SQIVND, per germline (reference sequence). V was cut by 3 bases and J by 5 bases, with 14 bases left in between. The CDR3 DNA reads TGTGCCAGTAGTATGAACGTGGGGGCTGACAATGAGCAGTTCTTC. Protein: CASSMNVGADNEQFF. The full variable domain, completed using reference TRBV19 and TRBJ2-1, is DGGITQSPKYLFRKEGQNVTLSCEQNLNHDAMYWYRQDPGQGLRLIYYSQIVNDFQKGDIAEGYSVSREKKESFPLTVTSAQKNPTAFYLCASSMNVGADNEQFFGPGTRLTVL.

This clonotype was observed many times. This chain joins TRBV29-1 and TRBJ1-2; D remains ambiguous. CDR1 is SQVTM, CDR2 ANQGSEA, per germline. V gave up 6 bases and J gave up 8 bases, with 16 bases separating them. The CDR3 sequence is 12 residues long. CDR3 nucleotides: TGCAGCGTCCAGAGCGGGAGTAGGGGCTACACCTTC. This sequence encodes CSVQSGSRGYTF.

The chain recombines TRBV3-1 with TRBJ2-7; 11 nucleotides match TRBD1. The CDR3 runs to 14 residues. Looked up from germline, CDR1 is LGHDT and CDR2 is YNNKEL (reference sequence). J lost 6 bases, V lost 3 bases, and 4 bases had no gene match. DNA of the CDR3: TGTGCCAGCAGCCACTCCGGACAGGGGGCCGAGCAGTACTTC. It codes for CASSHSGQGAEQYF.

Turning to this clonotype: One end of the junction varies from germline; a read error may be responsible. The chain combines TRBV7-7 with TRBJ2-2; the D gene is possibly TRBD2 (5 bases). The germline V gene has CDR1 SSHAT and CDR2 FNYEAQ (reference sequence). The CDR3 is 17 residues long. The CDR3 loop reads CASSLNSKVTSTGELFF. CDR3 DNA sequence: TGTGCTAGCAGCTTAAACTCCAAGGTTACTAGCACCGGGGAGCTGTTTTTT.

The sample holds a few counts of this clonotype. This chain joins TRBV20-1 and TRBJ1-2; D is undetermined. Germline V gene data show CDR1 as DFQATT and CDR2 as SNEGSKA (reference sequence). Trimming cost V 0 bases and J 2 bases, with 13 bases left between them. The CDR3 extends over 15 amino acids. CDR3 nucleotide sequence: TGCAGTGCTAGAGATCGCGGCAGAGTGAACTATGGCTACACCTTC. Amino acid sequence: CSARDRGRVNYGYTF.

There are a few counts of this clonotype. The chain links TRBV18 to TRBJ1-2; D may be TRBD1 (6 bases). Germline V gives CDR1 KGHSH, CDR2 LQKENI. The CDR3 has 16 residues. Trimming cost V 0 bases and J 0 bases, with 11 bases left between them. CDR3 sequence: CASSPPSQGTNYGYTF. Written as DNA, the CDR3 is TGTGCCAGCTCACCACCTTCACAGGGAACTAACTATGGCTACACCTTC.

This clonotype was found many times. The genes are TRBV12-3 or TRBV12-4 and TRBJ2-7; 10 bases match TRBD1. Trimming at V came to 4 bases and at J to 6 bases, leaving 3 bases not matched to a gene. The CDR3 loop spans 13 amino acids. The CDR3 DNA is TGTGCCAGCAGTTCCTGGACAGGGGGCGAGCAGTACTTC. Encoded protein: CASSSWTGGEQYF.

The CDR3 protein is CASSLGTGGDLQETQYF. The CDR3 coding sequence is TGTGCCAGCAGTTTAGGGACAGGGGGAGACTTACAAGAGACCCAGTACTTC. The chain combines TRBV12-3 or TRBV12-4 with TRBJ2-5; TRBD1 matches 10 bases. The CDR3 is made up of 17 amino acids. V lost 1 base and J lost 2; bases outside the gene matches: 7.

The rearrangement links TRBV5-6 to TRBJ1-3, with D hard to call. The V end lost 3 bases, the J end lost 9 bases, and 13 bases lay between the germline ends. Germline V CDR1 and CDR2: SGHDT, YYEEEE. CDR3 size: 13 residues. CDR3 residues: CASSSGVRTTIYF. CDR3 DNA sequence: TGTGCCAGCAGCTCGGGAGTCCGGACCACCATATATTTT.

The chain carries TRBV5-8 and TRBJ2-5; the D is unclear. The germline CDR1 and CDR2 sequences are SGHTS and YDEGEE. V was clipped by 1 base and J by 2 bases, with 12 bases between them. The CDR3 spans 15 residues. CDR3 residues: CASSLFKGPQETQYF. In nucleotides, the CDR3 is TGTGCCAGCAGCTTGTTCAAGGGCCCGCAAGAGACCCAGTACTTC.

V usage is TRBV11-3 and J usage is TRBJ1-2, with D possibly being TRBD1 (5 bases). V was clipped by 4 bases and J by 0 bases, with 12 bases between them. The CDR3 extends over 15 amino acids. Germline V gene lookup returns CDR1 SGHNT and CDR2 YENEEA. CDR3 in DNA: TGTGCCAGCAGCTCCCTACAGGAGGCTAACTATGGCTACACCTTC. Its protein product is CASSSLQEANYGYTF.

J is TRBJ2-7 and V is TRBV7-9; 9 bases are shared with TRBD1. V lost 5 bases and J lost 1; bases outside the gene matches: 9. Germline V gene data show CDR1 as SEHNR and CDR2 as FQNEAQ (reference sequence). This CDR3 has 16 residues. CDR3 in DNA: TGTGCCAGCAGCCGAATTACCGGGACAGGGTCCTACGAGCAGTACTTC. Protein product: CASSRITGTGSYEQYF.

This clonotype has more than one count but fewer than ten. The chain is built from TRBV12-5 and TRBJ2-1; possibly TRBD1 or TRBD2 for D (5 bases each). Germline values: CDR1 LGHNT, CDR2 FRNRAP. The V end was cut by 4 bases, the J end by 7 bases, with 11 bases between. This CDR3 has 13 amino acids. The CDR3 is CASGWGEGNEQFF. CDR3 nucleotides: TGTGCTAGTGGTTGGGGCGAGGGGAATGAGCAGTTCTTC.

The chain couples TRBV20-1 to TRBJ2-2; 10 nucleotides agree with TRBD2. Germline trimming cut 6 bases from V and 4 bases from J; bases unmatched to any gene: 5. CDR1 and CDR2 (germline): DFQATT, SNEGSKA (reference sequence). The CDR3 extends over 14 amino acids. The CDR3 is CSAVLAGGTGELFF. In nucleotides, the CDR3 is TGCAGTGCCGTATTAGCGGGAGGCACCGGGGAGCTGTTTTTT.

In its sample, this clonotype was seen many times. The chain is built from TRBV4-3 and TRBJ1-1; D is perhaps TRBD1 (5 bases). The CDR3 runs 15 residues. Germline-derived CDR1 and CDR2 are LGHNA and YSLEER. V shed 1 base and J shed 0 bases, with 9 bases lying between them. The CDR3 DNA sequence: TGCGCCAGCAGCCAAGGAGGGGCGCTGAACACTGAAGCTTTCTTT. Translated: CASSQGGALNTEAFF.

This clonotype was observed many times. The chain combines TRBV5-1 with TRBJ2-3; D may be TRBD2 (6 bases). The V gene lost 4 bases and the J gene lost 2 bases, with 14 bases spanning the gap. Germline V gene data show CDR1 as SGHRS and CDR2 as YFSETQ. The CDR3 consists of 15 residues. CDR3 nucleotide sequence: TGCGCCAGCAGCGCGGGGACCATGACCACAGATACGCAGTATTTT. Protein: CASSAGTMTTDTQYF.

The sample holds many counts of this clonotype. This chain links TRBV12-3 or TRBV12-4 with TRBJ2-7; D ambiguous. CDR3 length: 13 amino acids. Trimming took 6 bases from V and 2 from J, leaving 11 bases between them. The DNA of the CDR3 is TGTGCCAGCAGCCGAACAGTAACCTACGAGCAGTACTTC. This gives the protein CASSRTVTYEQYF.